The present T cell receptor (beta chain) was sequenced within a study of lymphopenia after photon versus proton radiotherapy. The germline CDR1 and CDR2 sequences are GTSNPN and SVGIG (reference sequence). The V and J ends lost 5 bases and 4 bases respectively, with 12 bases between them. The CDR3 is 14 amino acids. The assay was immunoSEQ multiplex PCR, and TCRdb's table has in-frame clones only and misses some. The sample comprises around 63,000 clones, approximately 86% of which are singletons, and approximately 2% rests with the top ten. The origin of this receptor is a man in his forties or fifties with gastric cancer. The sample in question was peripheral blood, obtained from a patient treated with photon-based radiotherapy. The J gene is TRBJ2-6, the V gene TRBV30; TRBD1 is a possible D gene (6 bases). The CDR3 nucleotides read TGTGCCTGGTCAGGGGCTGAAGGGGCCAACGTCCTGACTTTC. Amino acids: CAWSGAEGANVLTF.